These 16 T cell receptor beta chains share one sample of origin, sequenced in a study of shared clonotypes between healthy human individuals. Repertoires were generated with immunoSEQ multiplex PCR, while TCRdb's copy carries only in-frame clones and drops some. This table has approximately 720,000 clones, approximately 79% appearing once. Specimen: memory CD4+ T cells sorted from blood. Subset reported: CD45RA-negative fraction. Receptors were obtained from a woman in her twenties or thirties in good health.

This sequence joins TRBV2 and TRBJ1-1; 9 bases fit TRBD1. Germline CDR1 SNHLY, CDR2 FYNNEI. The ends lost 7 bases at V and 7 bases at J; junction bases unmatched: 4. CDR3 length equals 12 residues. The CDR3 nucleotides read TGTGCCAGCACCCGACAGGGGGATGAAGCTTTCTTT. As protein: CASTRQGDEAFF.

J is TRBJ2-7 and V is TRBV5-6, with D possibly being TRBD1 or TRBD2 (6 bases each). This CDR3 has 15 residues. Germline V gene sequence: CDR1 SGHDT, CDR2 YYEEEE. The ends were cut back, 4 bases at V and 4 bases at J, with 18 bases in the middle. The CDR3 DNA sequence: TGTGCCAGCAGCCCCCAAGGAGGGGGTACGTACGAGCAGTACTTC. Protein: CASSPQGGGTYEQYF.

With regard to this clone: Distinct nucleotide sequences in the sample also encode this CDR3. The rearrangement links TRBV9 to TRBJ2-1; 8 nucleotides align to TRBD2. Unmatched junction bases numbered 2, after V lost 4 bases and J lost 2 bases. This CDR3 spans 14 amino acids. The V gene's germline CDR1 is SGDLS and CDR2 YYNGEE. CDR3 DNA sequence: TGTGCCAGCAGCCGGGAGGGCCCCTACAATGAGCAGTTCTTC. Residues: CASSREGPYNEQFF.

This rearrangement joins TRBV28 to TRBJ2-1, with TRBD1 matching 11 bases. Trimming cost V 3 bases and J 7 bases; bases outside gene matches: 5. The length of the CDR3 is 15 residues. The germline CDR1 and CDR2 sequences are MDHEN and SYDVKM. DNA for the CDR3: TGTGCCAGCAGTTTGACGGACAGGGGGCTGAATGAGCAGTTCTTC. It is translated as CASSLTDRGLNEQFF. Full variable domain (missing parts from reference TRBV28 and TRBJ2-1): DVKVTQSSRYLVKRTGEKVFLECVQDMDHENMFWYRQDPGLGLRLIYFSYDVKMKEKGDIPEGYSVSREKKERFSLILESASTNQTSMYLCASSLTDRGLNEQFFGPGTRLTVL.

The V call is TRBV6-1, the J call TRBJ1-1, with D tentatively TRBD1 (5 bases). Trimming left V 5 bases short and J 4 bases short, with 17 bases between. The CDR3 is 15 residues long. Germline loops: CDR1 MNHNS, CDR2 SASEGT. The CDR3 region is CASSSRVAPLTEAFF. As DNA, the CDR3 is TGTGCCAGCAGTTCCAGGGTGGCCCCGCTCACTGAAGCTTTCTTT.

This clone was seen a few times. The chain combines TRBV28 with TRBJ1-2; no definite D call. Germline V CDR1 and CDR2: MDHEN, SYDVKM. This CDR3 has 11 amino acids. Trimming shortened V by 5 bases and J by 8 bases, and 9 bases separated the two germline ends. The CDR3 here is CASSKTGGYTF. CDR3 DNA: TGTGCCAGCAGTAAGACGGGCGGCTACACCTTC.

As DNA, the CDR3 is TGTGCCAGCAGTTTTTTCTCTAGCGTCGAGCAGTACTTC. It codes for CASSFFSSVEQYF. The V gene is TRBV27, the J gene TRBJ2-7; possible D gene TRBD2, 6 bases. CDR3 length: 13 amino acids. Germline V gene lookup returns CDR1 MNHEY and CDR2 SMNVEV (reference sequence). Deletions cut 3 bases from V and 6 bases from J, with 12 bases between.

In its sample, this clone was seen once. The CDR3 reads CATAKVYEQYF. CDR3 DNA sequence: TGTGCCACCGCAAAGGTCTACGAGCAGTACTTC. V gene TRBV28 combines with J gene TRBJ2-7; D is undetermined. Trimming shortened V by 10 bases and J by 3 bases, and 10 bases separated the two germline ends. Germline values: CDR1 MDHEN, CDR2 SYDVKM. There are 11 residues in the CDR3. The full variable domain, completed using reference TRBV28 and TRBJ2-7, is DVKVTQSSRYLVKRTGEKVFLECVQDMDHENMFWYRQDPGLGLRLIYFSYDVKMKEKGDIPEGYSVSREKKERFSLILESASTNQTSMYLCATAKVYEQYFGPGTRLTVT.

This clone was detected ten times or more. This may arise from a read error, as a much more abundant clone is one base away. This sample also contains other DNA sequences that code for the same CDR3. The gene calls are TRBV11-2 and TRBJ2-7; 7 bases match TRBD2. Germline V gene lookup returns CDR1 SGHAT and CDR2 FQNNGV. V was pared by 2 bases and J by 0 bases, with 1 base of the junction left unmatched. The CDR3 loop spans 14 amino acids. The CDR3 spells CASSLQRDSYEQYF. The CDR3 DNA reads as TGTGCCAGCAGCTTACAGCGGGACTCCTACGAGCAGTACTTC.

The chain couples TRBV5-5 to TRBJ2-1, with 7 nucleotides matching TRBD2. Germline trimming cut 2 bases from V and 5 bases from J; bases unmatched to any gene: 7. The germline V gene has CDR1 SGHKS and CDR2 YYEKEE (reference sequence). The length of the CDR3 is 15 residues. CDR3 sequence (DNA): TGTGCCAGCAGCTTTTCGCTAGCGGAGAACAATGAGCAGTTCTTC. This gives the protein CASSFSLAENNEQFF.

The genes are TRBV7-8 and TRBJ1-3; D is ambiguous. Germline loops: CDR1 SGHVS, CDR2 FQNEAQ. The V and J ends lost 1 base and 8 bases respectively, with 15 bases between them. The CDR3 length is 15 residues. The DNA for the CDR3 is TGTGCCAGCAGCTTAGTATCTGGAGGTTTACACACCATATATTTT. Translating it yields CASSLVSGGLHTIYF.

The chain employs TRBV2 and TRBJ1-4; D may be TRBD1 (6 bases). The CDR3 covers 13 residues. Trimming took off 6 bases at V and 4 bases at J, with 9 bases between the two ends. The V gene's germline CDR1 is SNHLY and CDR2 FYNNEI. The CDR3 region is CASRRDNNEKLFF. DNA of the CDR3: TGTGCCAGCAGGAGGGACAATAATGAAAAACTGTTTTTT.

Note on this clone: The sample has other DNA sequences that encode this CDR3 too. The rearrangement links TRBV20-1 to TRBJ2-7; D uncertain. The CDR3 runs 11 residues. CDR1 DFQATT and CDR2 SNEGSKA come from the germline V gene (reference sequence). Trimming removed 5 bases from V and 3 bases from J, with 8 bases in between. The CDR3 DNA sequence: TGCAGTGCTGTTGCTCTCTACGAGCAGTACTTC. Amino acid sequence: CSAVALYEQYF.

The table lists this clone with a count of one. The CDR3 loop is CAWEGKPNEKLFF. The CDR3 DNA follows: TGTGCCTGGGAGGGGAAGCCTAATGAAAAACTGTTTTTT. The chain joins TRBV30 to TRBJ1-4; the D gene is possibly TRBD1 (5 bases). Per the germline V gene, CDR1 is GTSNPN and CDR2 is SVGIG (reference sequence). Trimming pared 5 bases from V and 3 bases from J, leaving 10 bases between. This CDR3 is built from 13 residues.

The chain couples TRBV5-4 to TRBJ2-3; unclear D gene. Germline V gene lookup returns CDR1 SGHNT and CDR2 YYREEE (reference sequence). V was clipped by 4 bases and J by 5 bases, with 14 bases between them. This CDR3 has 14 residues. The CDR3 region has the DNA TGTGCCAGCAGCCCCCTGGGGTGGGAAGATACGCAGTATTTT. This sequence encodes CASSPLGWEDTQYF.

This chain links TRBV2 with TRBJ2-5; D tentatively fits TRBD1 or TRBD2 (6 bases each). Trimming removed 4 bases at V and 2 bases at J, with 11 bases between. The germline CDR1 and CDR2 sequences are SNHLY and FYNNEI. This CDR3 has 14 amino acids. CDR3 DNA sequence: TGTGCCAGCAGTGGGGGGGCCGGGCAAGAGACCCAGTACTTC. Amino acids: CASSGGAGQETQYF. The full variable domain, in which reference TRBV2 and TRBJ2-5 provide the parts outside the CDR3, is EPEVTQTPSHQVTQMGQEVILRCVPISNHLYFYWYRQILGQKVEFLVSFYNNEISEKSEIFDDQFSVERPDGSNFTLKIRSTKLEDSAMYFCASSGGAGQETQYFGPGTRLLVL.